Sequencing of this T cell receptor beta chain was carried out in a study of Graves' ophthalmopathy and Graves' hyperthyroidism. The germline V gene encodes CDR1 SNHLY and CDR2 FYNNEI. CDR3 length equals 14 residues. The V gene lost 8 bases and the J gene lost 2 bases, with 15 bases spanning the gap. Patients with other autoimmune diseases, uncontrolled infections, pregnancy or lactation were excluded. Transcripts of RNA were the source for amplifying TCR beta CDR3 regions. First-round RT-PCR employed HTBI primers, with a second-round multiplex PCR after it. TCRdb itself ran the multiplex PCR reads through MiXCR, one entry per CDR3 protein. The data contain a few hundred thousand distinct CDR3 sequences, about 35% of them singletons.

This receptor was identified in an adult man with Graves' hyperthyroidism. Material for sequencing was peripheral blood or thyroid tissue (not recorded which). V gene TRBV2 combines with J gene TRBJ1-1; possibly TRBD1 for D (6 bases). The CDR3 reads CASCQGRTNTEAFF. Here the CDR3 DNA reads TGTGCCAGCTGCCAGGGGCGAACTAACACTGAAGCTTTCTTT.